Sequencing of this TCR beta chain was carried out in a study of CD8 T cells in Susac syndrome. Study summary: Of the sequenced Susac syndrome patients, about 6 had active disease and 8 or 9 were in remission.

Points on this clonotype: Its antigen is not known.

The study sequenced TCR beta in blood CD8+ and CD4+ T cells. Findings and limits, study-wide: Maximal CD8+ clonal expansion in Susac was observed within TEMRA cells and among active patients. Detection of Susac-specific public clones gave 15 to 20 in total CD8+ repertoires and about five in CD8+ TEMRA repertoires.

Random hexamers were used to reverse transcribe 0.5 to 1 ug of RNA. TCRdb processed the immunoSEQ multiplex PCR reads anew with MiXCR; each CDR3 protein has one entry. The table records some 75,000 distinct CDR3 sequences, 85% to 95% of them present only once. The clonotype was recovered from a human donor with Susac syndrome. Sequencing used CD8+ T cells from PBMCs.

CDR3 coding DNA: TGTGCCAGCAGCGTAGTGGCGGGAGGGCCGTTGGATACGCAGTATTTT. It encodes CASSVVAGGPLDTQYF. The gene calls are TRBV9 and TRBJ2-3, with TRBD2 matching 9 bases. Trimming removed 0 bases from V and 6 bases from J; junction bases left unmatched: 8. Looked up from germline, CDR1 is SGDLS and CDR2 is YYNGEE. The CDR3 runs to 16 residues. Using reference TRBV9 and TRBJ2-3 for the parts outside the CDR3, the full variable domain is DSGVTQTPKHLITATGQRVTLRCSPRSGDLSVYWYQQSLDQGLQFLIQYYNGEERAKGNILERFSAQQFPDLHSELNLSSLELGDSALYFCASSVVAGGPLDTQYFGPGTRLTVL.